This T cell receptor beta chain was recorded in a study of T cell responses to AZD1222 COVID-19 vaccine (dated by TCRdb to 2020 to 2023). Turning to the overall study: TCR sequencing was performed for about 250 trial participants, of whom about 200 were given two doses of AZD1222 and approximately 25 were given two doses of MenACWY control vaccine. Trial participants were enrolled into age subgroups of 18-55, 56-69 and 70-plus years, which contained around 150, 29 and 61 TCR-sequenced participants, respectively. What the study reported, not specific to this receptor: CD4 TCRs associated with the vaccine covered the entire spike protein, and the dominant responses were in regions 160-218 and 743-854. Nearly half of unique spike-specific TCRs reportedly recognized epitopes outside regions mutated in the B.1.351 and B.1.1.7 variants. Because no day 14 peak-response samples were available, the repertoires could be characterized only after the peak T cell response. Most participants were white British and females outnumbered males, and the authors suggested that clonal diversity may have been underestimated. In the small 56-69-year group, the increase in depth fell short of significance, most likely because of low power. Conclusions about previously exposed vaccinees are limited because only five to seven AZD1222 recipients were SARS-CoV-2 seropositive at baseline. After two AZD1222 doses, spike-specific TCR breadth and depth were significantly higher than at day 0 and than in MenACWY recipients.

The CDR3 regions of human TCRbeta chains were analyzed by immunosequencing. The study's own analysis went as follows. Repertoire TCRs were checked for matches against a reference library of SARS-CoV-2-specific TCRs that had been generated using the MIRA antigen-specificity platform. Breadth was defined as the fraction of unique TCRs that were SARS-CoV-2-associated. Depth was defined as the fraction of total T cells that were SARS-CoV-2-associated. Using the MIRA data, each spike-specific TCR was mapped to the spike region that the TCR reacts to and placed in a CD4 or CD8 class. Log10-transformed breadth and depth values were compared by one-way ANOVA with Sidak's multiple comparisons tests. The table comes from immuneACCESS by way of TCRdb, which keeps in-frame sequences with V and J called. Part of the clones is missing from these tables; in studies checked, under half for an unresolved V gene and the rest for unknown reasons. V and J calls plus clone size are reproduced from that table; the DNA served to infer D and trimming. Across this sample there are 75,000 or so clones, with 80% to 95% seen only once. In total, the top ten clones hold 25% to 30% of the sample.

This clone was recorded once. Its antigen is still unknown. Base-call qualities are not available, and no considerably larger clone is one nucleotide away. What this sample's time point label stands for: about 28 days (+/-7) after the second vaccine dose. AZD1222 recipients given second doses at about 4 weeks or at about 12 weeks were pooled, since spike-specific TCR depth and breadth were not found to differ between the two schedules. Vaccinee samples came from UK trials COV001 and COV002, including a single-blind randomized controlled phase 2/3 trial of AZD1222 (ChAdOx1 nCoV-19) in healthy adults. For TCRbeta chain sequencing, PBMC samples were collected from trial participants at day 0 and at day 28 after the second dose. The CDR3 measures 14 amino acids from cysteine to phenylalanine. Just CDR3 DNA is preserved here, 42 bases in frame from base 1. At the junction V is shortened by 1 base and J by 7 bases, with 11 bases in between. Taken from the germline V gene, the CDR1 and CDR2 loops are SGDLS and YYNGEE.

The sequence was collected from an adult who received the AZD1222 COVID-19 vaccine. The input for sequencing was peripheral blood, taken 28 days after the second AZD1222 dose. The rearrangement combines TRBV9 with TRBJ2-2; matching of 5 bases hints at TRBD2 as the D gene. The CDR3 reads as follows: CASSVMLGGGELFF. DNA sequence: TGTGCCAGCAGCGTAATGCTAGGAGGCGGGGAGCTGTTTTTT.